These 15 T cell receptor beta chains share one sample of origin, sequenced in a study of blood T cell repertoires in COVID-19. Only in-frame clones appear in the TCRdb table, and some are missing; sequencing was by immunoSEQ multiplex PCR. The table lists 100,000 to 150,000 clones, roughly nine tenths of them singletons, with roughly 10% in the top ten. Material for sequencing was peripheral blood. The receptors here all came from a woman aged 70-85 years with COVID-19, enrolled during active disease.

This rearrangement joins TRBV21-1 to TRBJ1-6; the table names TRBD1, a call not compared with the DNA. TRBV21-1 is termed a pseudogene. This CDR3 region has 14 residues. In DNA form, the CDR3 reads TGTGCCAGCAGCAAAGGGACAGGGTCTTCACCCCTCCACTTT. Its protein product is CASSKGTGSSPLHF.

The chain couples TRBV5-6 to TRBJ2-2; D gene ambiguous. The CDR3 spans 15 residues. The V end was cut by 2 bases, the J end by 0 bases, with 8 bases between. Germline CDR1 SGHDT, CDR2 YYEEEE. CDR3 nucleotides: TGTGCCAGCAGCTTTTTACTATCGAACACCGGGGAGCTGTTTTTT. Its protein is CASSFLLSNTGELFF.

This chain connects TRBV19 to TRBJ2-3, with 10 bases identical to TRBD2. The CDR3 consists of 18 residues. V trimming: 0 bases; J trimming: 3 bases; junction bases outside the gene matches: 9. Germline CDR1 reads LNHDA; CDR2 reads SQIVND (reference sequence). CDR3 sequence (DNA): TGTGCCAGTAGTATAGACCGGGTCGGGGGACTAGCGACAGATACGCAGTATTTT. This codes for CASSIDRVGGLATDTQYF.

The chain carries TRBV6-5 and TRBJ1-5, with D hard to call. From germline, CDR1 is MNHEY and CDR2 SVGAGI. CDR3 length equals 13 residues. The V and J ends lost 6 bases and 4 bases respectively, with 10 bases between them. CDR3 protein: CASSGERNQPQHF. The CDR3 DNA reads TGTGCCAGCAGCGGGGAGAGGAATCAGCCCCAGCATTTT.

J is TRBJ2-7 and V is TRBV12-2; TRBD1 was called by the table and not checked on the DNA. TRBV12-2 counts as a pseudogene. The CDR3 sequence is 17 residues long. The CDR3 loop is CASRFFFRQSSSYEQYF. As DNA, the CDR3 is TGTGCAAGTCGCTTTTTTTTTAGACAGTCAAGCTCCTACGAGCAGTACTTC.

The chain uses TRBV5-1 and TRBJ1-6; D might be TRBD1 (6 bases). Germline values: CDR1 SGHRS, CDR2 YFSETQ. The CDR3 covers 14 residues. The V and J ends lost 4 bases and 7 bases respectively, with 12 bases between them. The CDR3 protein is CASSPGGMNSPLHF. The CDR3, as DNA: TGCGCCAGCAGCCCTGGGGGCATGAATTCACCCCTCCACTTT.

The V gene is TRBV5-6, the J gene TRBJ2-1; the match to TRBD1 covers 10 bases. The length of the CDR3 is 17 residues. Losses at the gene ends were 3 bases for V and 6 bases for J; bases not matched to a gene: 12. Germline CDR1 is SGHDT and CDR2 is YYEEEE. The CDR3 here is CASSYTLGTGVPNEQFF. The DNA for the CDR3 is TGTGCCAGCAGCTATACCCTCGGGACAGGGGTTCCCAATGAGCAGTTCTTC.

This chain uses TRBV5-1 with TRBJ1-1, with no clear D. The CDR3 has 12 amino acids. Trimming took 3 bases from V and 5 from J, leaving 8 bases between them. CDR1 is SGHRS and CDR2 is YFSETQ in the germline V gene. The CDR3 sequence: CASSSGTTEAFF. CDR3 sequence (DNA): TGCGCCAGCAGCTCGGGAACTACTGAAGCTTTCTTT.

This CDR3 is CASSNQGSSKKLFF. CDR3 nucleotides: TGTGCCAGTAGTAACCAGGGGAGCTCAAAAAAACTGTTTTTT. The chain links TRBV19 to TRBJ1-4, with TRBD1 as a possible D gene (6 bases). V was shortened by 4 bases and J by 9 bases, with 15 bases between the two germline ends. The V gene's germline CDR1 is LNHDA and CDR2 SQIVND (reference sequence). CDR3 length: 14 residues.

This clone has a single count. The CDR3 nucleotides are TGTGCCAGCAGTTACTCGCCCGGGACAGGGGGCACAGATACGCAGTATTTT. Translating gives CASSYSPGTGGTDTQYF. The J gene is TRBJ2-3, the V gene TRBV6-2 or TRBV6-3; 10 bases map to TRBD1. There are 17 residues in the CDR3. CDR1 and CDR2 from the germline V gene are MNHEY and SVGEGT. Losses at the gene ends were 0 bases for V and 1 base for J; bases not matched to a gene: 4.

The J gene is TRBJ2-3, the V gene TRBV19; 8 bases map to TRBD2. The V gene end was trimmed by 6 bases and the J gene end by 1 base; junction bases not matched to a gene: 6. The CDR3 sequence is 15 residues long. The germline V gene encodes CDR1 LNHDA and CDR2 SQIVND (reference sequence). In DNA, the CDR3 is TGTGCCAGTAGCAGTGGCGGGGGGCGCACAGATACGCAGTATTTT. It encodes CASSSGGGRTDTQYF.

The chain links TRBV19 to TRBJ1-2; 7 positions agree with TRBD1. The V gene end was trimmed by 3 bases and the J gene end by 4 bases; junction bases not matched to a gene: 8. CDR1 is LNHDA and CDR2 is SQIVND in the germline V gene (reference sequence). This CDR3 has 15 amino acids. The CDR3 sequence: CASSIDRAASYGYTF. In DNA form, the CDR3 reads TGTGCCAGTAGTATTGACAGGGCGGCGAGCTATGGCTACACCTTC. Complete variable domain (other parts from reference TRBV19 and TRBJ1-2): DGGITQSPKYLFRKEGQNVTLSCEQNLNHDAMYWYRQDPGQGLRLIYYSQIVNDFQKGDIAEGYSVSREKKESFPLTVTSAQKNPTAFYLCASSIDRAASYGYTFGSGTRLTVV.

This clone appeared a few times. For the CDR3, the DNA is TGTGCCAGCAGCACCGGGACAGGGGTCTACAATGAGCAGTTCTTC. It yields the protein CASSTGTGVYNEQFF. The rearrangement joins TRBV11-3 to TRBJ2-1; 10 nucleotides agree with TRBD1. Germline V CDR1 and CDR2: SGHNT, YENEEA. With V trimmed by 5 bases and J by 3 bases, 4 bases remained unmatched. The CDR3 is 15 residues long.

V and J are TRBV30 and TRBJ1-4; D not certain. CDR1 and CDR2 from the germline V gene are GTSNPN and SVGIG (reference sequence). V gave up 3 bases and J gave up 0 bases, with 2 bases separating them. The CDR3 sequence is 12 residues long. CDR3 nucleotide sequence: TGTGCCTGGAGCGCAACTAATGAAAAACTGTTTTTT. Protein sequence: CAWSATNEKLFF.

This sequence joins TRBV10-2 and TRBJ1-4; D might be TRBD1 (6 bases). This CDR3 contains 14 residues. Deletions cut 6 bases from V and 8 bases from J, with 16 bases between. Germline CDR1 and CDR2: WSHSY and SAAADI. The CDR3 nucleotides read TGCGCCAGCAGAGAAACAGGGACGGAGGAAAAACTGTTTTTT. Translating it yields CASRETGTEEKLFF.